The clone carrying this T cell receptor beta chain was seen a handful of times. What it binds is not known. The table came from immunoSEQ multiplex PCR; TCRdb's copy has only in-frame clones and leaves some out. The table records approximately 70,000 clones, around 87% of them present only once. The source of the sample is a study of T cell responses to AZD1222 COVID-19 vaccine. Overall study: Combined were second doses at about 4 or about 12 weeks.

Study conclusions and caveats: Among spike-specific TCRs, nearly half reportedly target unmutated variant regions. Researchers took repertoire samples only after the peak T cell response had come.

Germline assignment: CDR1 SNHLY and CDR2 FYNNEI. Deletions cut 4 bases from V and 2 bases from J, with 12 bases between. This CDR3 is 14 amino acids long. This material consisted of peripheral blood, taken on day 0 of AZD1222 vaccination. The chain employs TRBV2 and TRBJ2-7; tentative D call: TRBD1 (6 bases). This TCR came from an adult in good health. The CDR3 DNA reads as TGTGCCAGCAGTGGCACAGGGAGACCCTACGAGCAGTACTTC. Translating gives CASSGTGRPYEQYF.